This T cell receptor (beta chain) was recovered during a study of blood T cell repertoires in COVID-19. Sequenced by immunoSEQ multiplex PCR; TCRdb stores in-frame clones only, minus some. The repertoire has 230,000 or so clones, 80% to 90% of them found once; the top ten carry 4.6%. V shed 4 bases and J shed 0 bases, with 14 bases lying between them. This CDR3 comprises 16 residues. Per the germline V gene, CDR1 is SGDLS and CDR2 is YYNGEE. Sequenced input: peripheral blood. This TCR was recovered from a woman aged 35 to 49 who had recovered from COVID-19. The J gene is TRBJ2-1, the V gene TRBV9; the D gene is possibly TRBD2 (6 bases). CDR3 bases: TGTGCCAGCAGCTCAGAGGGACTGGTCTCCTACAATGAGCAGTTCTTC. Translation gives CASSSEGLVSYNEQFF.